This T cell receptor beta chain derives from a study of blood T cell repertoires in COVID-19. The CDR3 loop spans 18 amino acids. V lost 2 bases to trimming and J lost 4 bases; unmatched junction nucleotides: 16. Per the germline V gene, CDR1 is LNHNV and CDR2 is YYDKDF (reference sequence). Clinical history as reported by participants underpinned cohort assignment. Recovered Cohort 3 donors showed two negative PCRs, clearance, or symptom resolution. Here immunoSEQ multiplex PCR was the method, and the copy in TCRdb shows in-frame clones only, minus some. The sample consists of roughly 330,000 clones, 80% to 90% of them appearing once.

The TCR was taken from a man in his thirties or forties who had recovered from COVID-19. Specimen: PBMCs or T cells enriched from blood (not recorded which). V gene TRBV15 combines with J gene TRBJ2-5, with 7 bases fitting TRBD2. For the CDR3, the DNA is TGTGCCACCAGCAGACGAGGTAGCATCTACGGGGAGGGAGAGACCCAGTACTTC. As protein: CATSRRGSIYGEGETQYF.